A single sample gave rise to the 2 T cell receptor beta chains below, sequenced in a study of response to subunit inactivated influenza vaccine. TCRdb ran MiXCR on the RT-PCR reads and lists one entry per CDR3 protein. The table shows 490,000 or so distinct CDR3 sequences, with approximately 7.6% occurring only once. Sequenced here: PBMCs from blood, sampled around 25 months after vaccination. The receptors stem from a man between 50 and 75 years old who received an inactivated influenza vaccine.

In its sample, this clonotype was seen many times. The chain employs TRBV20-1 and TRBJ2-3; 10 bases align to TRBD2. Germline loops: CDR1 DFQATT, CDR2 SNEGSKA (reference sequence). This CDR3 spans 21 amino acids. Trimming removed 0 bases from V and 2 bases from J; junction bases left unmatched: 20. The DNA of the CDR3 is TGCAGTGCTAGAGATCCAACCGCCACTAGCGGGATCCTTTCACACACAGATACGCAGTATTTT. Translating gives CSARDPTATSGILSHTDTQYF.

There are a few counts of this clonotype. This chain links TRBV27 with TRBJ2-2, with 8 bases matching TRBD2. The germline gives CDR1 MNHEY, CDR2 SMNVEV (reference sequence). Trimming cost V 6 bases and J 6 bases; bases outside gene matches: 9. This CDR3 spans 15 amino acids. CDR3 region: CASSLGTRGAGELFF. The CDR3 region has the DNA TGTGCCAGCAGCCTGGGGACTAGGGGTGCCGGGGAGCTGTTTTTT.